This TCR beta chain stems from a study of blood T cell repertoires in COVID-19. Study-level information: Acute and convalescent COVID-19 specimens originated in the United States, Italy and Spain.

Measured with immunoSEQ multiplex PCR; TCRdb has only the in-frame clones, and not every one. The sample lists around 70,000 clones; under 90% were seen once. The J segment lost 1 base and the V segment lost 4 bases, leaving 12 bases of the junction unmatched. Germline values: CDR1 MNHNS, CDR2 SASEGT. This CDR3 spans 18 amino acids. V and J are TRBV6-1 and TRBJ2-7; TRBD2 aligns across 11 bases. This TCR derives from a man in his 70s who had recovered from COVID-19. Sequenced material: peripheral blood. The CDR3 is CASSGGLSGRVFSYEQYF. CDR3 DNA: TGTGCCAGCAGTGGAGGGCTTAGCGGGAGGGTATTTTCCTACGAGCAGTACTTC.